The clone carrying this T cell receptor (beta chain) was seen more than once but under ten times. Its target is not known. The ends were cut back, 10 bases at V and 2 bases at J, with 14 bases in the middle. In germline, CDR1 is ENHRY, CDR2 SYGVKD. The CDR3 has 13 amino acids. Sorting based on CD45RO/CCR7/CD25/CD127/CD95/CD27 separated CD4+ naive, central memory, regulatory and stem cell-like memory cells. This sample was taken from a study of beta chain features in type 1 diabetes. Findings and caveats of the study: Compared to healthy donors, patients appeared to have naive, central memory and Treg TCRB repertoires that were more alike. People with Type 1 diabetes carried modestly yet significantly shorter TCRB CDR3s in all four CD4+ subsets.

TCRB transcripts that were expressed got sequenced, as all of the isolated RNA had been reverse transcribed. Approximately 3.6 million reads, on average, came from each naive, central memory and regulatory T cell sample. Profiled with immunoSEQ multiplex PCR; TCRdb holds only in-frame clones, not every one. The repertoire holds 200,000 to 300,000 clones, with about a tenth as singletons. The chain joins TRBV10-3 to TRBJ1-1; D may be TRBD1 (6 bases). Sequenced input: naive CD4+ T cells from blood. The sequence was collected from a man aged 30-40 years with type 1 diabetes. The CDR3 DNA reads TGTGCCACCTGCTTGGACAGCAACACTGAAGCTTTCTTT. Encoded protein: CATCLDSNTEAFF.